The entry that follows covers one T cell receptor beta chain sequence. Its antigen is not yet known. Base qualities are not at hand, and no much larger clone is one base apart. These data belong to a study of blood T cell repertoires in COVID-19 (dated by TCRdb to the early 2020s). Regarding the complete study: Samples covering the acute and convalescent phases of COVID-19 were provided by collaborators in the United States, Italy and Spain. The repertoires were released in a freely available public database intended as a resource for research on the immune response to SARS-CoV-2. Where HLA class I and class II types were available, the types were taken from metadata supplied by the sample provider, not from assay-based typing. Subjects who had been exposed to COVID-19, were actively infected with it, or had recovered from it provided the deeply sampled blood TCRbeta repertoires that made up the dataset. The samples were drawn from the first 160 participants of the ongoing ImmuneRACE study and from 1,254 subjects provided by 6 global collaborators. A de-identified subject ID, COVID-19 status, age in years and sex were almost always included in the sample metadata. The prospective study material was composed of cDNA or gDNA derived from T cells, B-cell-depleted T cells, or PBMCs. What the authors observed across the whole study: How much clinical and demographic metadata was included differed by source and by participant, and the metadata was provided uncurated.

At one collaborating source in Seattle, patients were enrolled during active infection and were followed longitudinally through the course of disease. Each collaborating institution followed its own protocols to collect whole blood in K2EDTA tubes. For TCRbeta analysis, collaborators shipped samples in one of three forms: frozen whole blood, isolated PBMCs, or DNA extracted from either of those sample types. The immunoSEQ Assay, a bias-controlled multiplex PCR, was used to amplify TCRbeta CDR3 regions from genomic DNA. Per the authors' processing: Nucleated cell counts per sample were estimated from amplification of reference gene primers within the assay. To quantify the absolute abundance of each unique TCRbeta CDR3 rearrangement, sequence reads were collapsed and filtered. For each sample, productive Simpson clonality was calculated by taking the square root of Simpson's diversity index across productive rearrangements. In TCRdb, the immuneACCESS table is reduced to in-frame sequences with V and J assigned. These tables do not hold every clone; where another copy was compared, an unresolved V gene accounts for under half, and the others remain unexplained. V and J calls and clone size are given by that table; D and trimming were obtained from the DNA. The sample table shows around 63,000 clones, and 72% are seen once. The ten largest make up approximately 5% of the sample.

Sequencing was done on a sample of peripheral blood. This clonotype originated in a woman aged 65 to 85 with COVID-19, enrolled during active disease.

The CDR3 protein: CASSLTGPGGYTF. The bases are TGTGCCAGCAGTTTGACCGGCCCCGGGGGCTACACCTTC. The V and J segments used are TRBV6-5 and TRBJ1-2; no D segment can be confidently identified. At the junction V is shortened by 4 bases and J by 8 bases, with 14 bases in between. Taken from the germline V gene, the CDR1 and CDR2 loops are MNHEY and SVGAGI. The CDR3 measures 13 amino acids from cysteine to phenylalanine. Only the CDR3 part of the read is kept: 39 bases, read in frame from the first base.